This T cell receptor (beta chain) was obtained from a study of shared clonotypes between healthy human individuals. Overall study: With ages of 18 to 49, the donors were a couple of women and a few men.

This clone appeared a single time. Its antigen remains unknown. Study results and limitations: Researchers found naive subsets generally carried larger estimated richness than memory subsets.

TCRdb's table, derived via immunoSEQ multiplex PCR, lists solely in-frame clones and lacks some. Among about 2.4 million clones listed, approximately 93% were seen once. CDR3 length equals 16 residues. V gave up 8 bases and J gave up 3 bases; unmatched junction bases: 14. The germline V gene has CDR1 SNHLY and CDR2 FYNNEI. The sample taken for sequencing was naive CD4+ T cells from PBMCs. The subset was: CD45RA+ positively selected. V usage is TRBV2 and J usage is TRBJ2-7; the match to TRBD2 covers 9 bases. This sequence was found in a man younger than 35 in good health. Some clones in this sample may be carry-over from other donors' samples. CDR3 nucleotides: TGTGCCAGCCGCCACGGGCTAGCGGGAACCAGCTACGAGCAGTACTTC. Translation gives CASRHGLAGTSYEQYF.